This TCR beta chain was sequenced in a study of blood T cell repertoires in COVID-19. In the study overall: The study drew acute and convalescent COVID-19 samples from the United States, Italy and Spain.

Libraries were prepared by immunoSEQ multiplex PCR; TCRdb keeps only in-frame clonotypes and omits some of them. The table shows approximately 190,000 clones, with about four fifths occurring only once. Trimming left V 0 bases short and J 3 bases short, with 19 bases between. This CDR3 has 18 amino acids. Germline loops: CDR1 SGDLS, CDR2 YYNGEE. Sequencing was done on a sample of peripheral blood. This TCR was sampled from a man in his sixties with acute or convalescent COVID-19. The rearrangement uses TRBV9 and TRBJ1-3; D not resolved. CDR3 nucleotides: TGTGCCAGCAGCGTAGTGGATATGGCAGGTCGGGGTGGAAACACCATATATTTT. Translated: CASSVVDMAGRGGNTIYF.